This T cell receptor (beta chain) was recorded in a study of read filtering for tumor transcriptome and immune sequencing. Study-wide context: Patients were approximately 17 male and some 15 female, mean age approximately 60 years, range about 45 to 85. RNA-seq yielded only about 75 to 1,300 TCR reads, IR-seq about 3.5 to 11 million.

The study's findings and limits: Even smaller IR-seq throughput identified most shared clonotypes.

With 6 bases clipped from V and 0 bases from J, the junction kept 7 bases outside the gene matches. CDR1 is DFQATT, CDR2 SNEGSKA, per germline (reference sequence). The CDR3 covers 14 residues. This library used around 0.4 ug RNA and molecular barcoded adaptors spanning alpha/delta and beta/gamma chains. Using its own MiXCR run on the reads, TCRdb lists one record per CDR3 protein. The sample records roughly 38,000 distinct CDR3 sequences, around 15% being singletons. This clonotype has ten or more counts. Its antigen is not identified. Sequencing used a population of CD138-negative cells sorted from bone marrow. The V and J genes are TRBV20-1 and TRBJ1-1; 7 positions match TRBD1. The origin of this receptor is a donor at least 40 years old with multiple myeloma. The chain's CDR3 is CSASRGDMNTEAFF. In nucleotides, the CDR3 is TGCAGTGCCTCCAGGGGGGACATGAACACTGAAGCTTTCTTT.